This TCR beta chain was recovered during a study of B cell selection in AIRE deficiency (dated by TCRdb to between 2017 and 2020). In terms of the full investigation: TCRbeta repertoires of sorted blood CD4+ conventional T cells and regulatory T cells were compared between AIRE-deficient patients and healthy controls. The TCR-sequenced cohort comprised about five AIRE-deficient APECED patients and about five healthy control donors.

The immunoSEQ platform was used to sequence the TCRbeta chain. Per the original workflow: About 1x10^5 distinct in-frame TCRbeta sequences from patients and 130,000 to 150,000 from healthy donors were obtained from pooled conventional T cell repertoires. Public Treg TCRbeta sequences were defined as those shared by two or more individuals and were then searched for in Tconv repertoires. Differences between groups were assessed by Mann-Whitney U tests with Bonferroni-Dunn correction in GraphPad Prism 7.03. TCRdb took over this immuneACCESS table, retaining in-frame rearrangements with V and J assigned. Such tables are incomplete; in checked studies, under half of the missing clones stem from an unresolved V gene, and the remainder is unexplained. V and J calls and clone size are as listed in that table; D and trimming were resolved from the DNA. For this sample the table gives fewer than 30,000 clones, of which about 95% were detected only once. The ten largest clones take up roughly 0.2% of the sample.

Remarks on this clone: Which antigen it targets is not known. No base quality information exists; no much larger clone differs at one position.

CDR1 and CDR2 are drawn from the germline V gene: SGHAT, FQNNGV. The cysteine opens and the phenylalanine closes a CDR3 of 16 amino acids. The entry retains the CDR3 DNA only, 48 bases that are in frame from base 1. Between the V and J ends, shortened by 3 bases and 4 bases respectively, the junction contains 15 bases. Overall results and qualifications from the work: Sequencing covered only TCRbeta chains, and more than 30% of shared healthy-donor Treg sequences were also present in healthy Tconv, possibly due to differing TCRalpha chains. Roughly 30% of the Treg TCRbeta sequences shared among healthy donors were detected in patient Tconv cells, suggesting that Treg-biased clones are diverted into the Tconv compartment. Among approximately 4,000 shared Treg TCRbeta sequences, less than 40% were shared exclusively by healthy donors and approximately 9.1% exclusively by patients, which suggests that Treg selection is less efficient in the absence of AIRE. Tconv and Treg cells from AIRE-deficient patients showed TCRBV gene usage, CDR3 length and TCR diversity similar to those of healthy donors. CDR3s were shorter in shared Treg sequences, reflecting a bias toward rearrangements that have few non-templated nucleotide insertions.

Conventional CD4 T cells were sorted as CD4+CD127+ cells. The healthy donors who provided the control samples were not related to the patients. Sorting of Tconv and Treg cells intended for TCRbeta sequencing was performed on a FACSAria flow cytometer. The sorted cells went into 5-ml round-bottom polystyrene tubes, and the dry cell pellets were then frozen at -80 degrees C until sequencing. This receptor chain uses TRBV11-2 and TRBJ2-2; there is no confident call for the D gene. The TCR comes from a human donor in good health. Sequenced: CD4+CD127+ conventional T cells sorted from PBMCs. Here the CDR3 is given as CASSFHTPGFTGELFF. The bases read TGTGCCAGCAGCTTCCATACCCCGGGCTTCACCGGGGAGCTGTTTTTT.